This T cell receptor beta chain was identified during a study of blood T cell repertoires in COVID-19. At the level of the study: Both acute and convalescent COVID-19 samples were obtained from the United States, Italy and Spain. PBMCs, B-cell-depleted T cells, or T cells were the source of the cDNA or gDNA that made up the material.

This CDR3 contains 15 residues. Looked up from germline, CDR1 is GTSNPN and CDR2 is SVGIG (reference sequence). Trimming took off 5 bases at V and 3 bases at J, with 16 bases between the two ends. Under the authors' procedure: Cell counts per sample came from amplifying reference gene primers. TCRdb's copy holds only in-frame clones and misses some; the assay was immunoSEQ multiplex PCR. The V and J calls and clone size were taken over from that table, and D and trimming were inferred from the DNA. The table lists 310,000 or so clones, 88% of them singletons, with approximately 4% in the top ten. This chain connects TRBV30 to TRBJ1-4; TRBD1 might be the D (6 bases). The sample consisted of peripheral blood. This TCR derives from a woman between 45 and 60 years old with active or convalescent COVID-19. The CDR3 region has the DNA TGTGCCTGGTCCCCTCTGGGGGCGGCTAATGAAAAACTGTTTTTT. Protein sequence: CAWSPLGAANEKLFF.